This TCR beta chain originates from a study of post-analysis software for immune sequencing data. The wider study: Patients had relapsing-remitting, secondary progressive or progressive-relapsing multiple sclerosis; some lacked subtype. General study results and limits: TRBV segments more frequent in patients than in controls numbered five and included TRBV5-6, TRBV5-1 and TRBV20-1. Normalized Chao1 diversity was significantly lower in multiple sclerosis patients than in controls. Under the F measure, samples that were prepared in one batch clustered strongly together.

Prepared libraries of TCR beta cDNA carried unique molecular identifiers. T cells numbering about 0.85 to 11 million yielded cDNA molecules that totaled roughly 500,000. In TCRdb, the PCR reads were re-called with MiXCR into one record per CDR3 protein. Among about 620,000 distinct CDR3 sequences listed, 44% were seen once. Comments on this clonotype: Antigen unknown.

The CDR3 has 14 amino acids. The germline gives CDR1 MGHRA, CDR2 YSYEKL. The chain carries TRBV4-1 and TRBJ2-7; a possible D gene is TRBD1 (5 bases). The J call may be mistaken, given a closer DNA end match to TRBJ2-4. The sample consisted of blood. The sequence came from a girl aged 10-17 years with multiple sclerosis. In nucleotides, the CDR3 is TGCGCCAGCAGCCAATGGGGCGACGGAAACATTCAGTACTTC. Amino acids: CASSQWGDGNIQYF.